Listed here are 8 T cell receptor beta chains from one sample, sequenced in a study of identical twins. TCRdb re-derived calls from the 5' RACE reads in MiXCR, one entry per CDR3 protein. The sample includes approximately 630,000 distinct CDR3 sequences, around 7.4% of them seen just once. These data were likewise used in another study, on yellow fever vaccine responses in identical twins.

The sequenced material came from PBMCs. These TCRs come from a woman younger than 35 in good health.

This clonotype showed up many times. The chain couples TRBV28 to TRBJ2-1; the match to TRBD1 covers 7 bases. The trim removed 5 bases at V and 4 bases at J, leaving 8 bases unmatched. CDR1 and CDR2 (germline): MDHEN, SYDVKM. There are 15 residues in the CDR3. Here the CDR3 reads CASSLRDSLYNEQFF. CDR3 DNA sequence: TGTGCCAGCAGTCTCCGGGACAGCCTTTACAATGAGCAGTTCTTC.

The chain combines TRBV20-1 with TRBJ2-7, with 13 bases aligning to TRBD2. Germline lookup yields CDR1 DFQATT and CDR2 SNEGSKA (reference sequence). The V and J ends lost 0 bases and 10 bases, in that order; junction bases with no gene match: 12. This CDR3 comprises 16 residues. The CDR3 nucleotides are TGCAGTGCTAGAGACACGGGAACTAGCGGGAGGGCCAGTCAGTACTTC. Residues: CSARDTGTSGRASQYF.

This clonotype was detected only a few times. The gene calls are TRBV28 and TRBJ2-7, with D possibly being TRBD1 (5 bases). Germline CDR1 and CDR2: MDHEN and SYDVKM. This CDR3 comprises 13 residues. V was trimmed by 6 bases and J by 1 base, leaving 10 bases between them. The CDR3 region has the DNA TGTGCCAGCAGCCCACAGGAATCCTACGAGCAGTACTTC. This codes for CASSPQESYEQYF.

At least ten counts were recorded for this clonotype. The chain is built from TRBV29-1 and TRBJ1-2; 7 bases are a match to TRBD1. This CDR3 has 14 residues. Germline V gene sequence: CDR1 SQVTM, CDR2 ANQGSEA. Germline trimming cut 6 bases from V and 6 bases from J; bases unmatched to any gene: 13. DNA of the CDR3: TGCAGCGTCAGGCCGCCTGGACAGGTCCATGGCTACACCTTC. Protein sequence: CSVRPPGQVHGYTF.

This chain connects TRBV12-3 or TRBV12-4 to TRBJ2-3; 8 positions match TRBD2. CDR3 length: 18 residues. J gave up 1 base and V 5 bases, and 14 bases lay outside the gene matches. CDR3 region: CASSDGTRRIEGTDTQYF. The DNA for the CDR3 is TGTGCCAGCAGTGACGGGACTAGGAGGATTGAGGGCACAGATACGCAGTATTTT.

The J gene is TRBJ2-6, the V gene TRBV28, with 8 bases matching TRBD1. Germline V gene sequence: CDR1 MDHEN, CDR2 SYDVKM. V gave up 11 bases and J gave up 2 bases; unmatched junction bases: 8. The CDR3 loop spans 15 amino acids. The CDR3 bases are TGTGCCGCCGGGACAGGAGGTACTGGGGCCAACGTCCTGACTTTC. The encoded protein is CAAGTGGTGANVLTF.

This clonotype was picked up many times. The V and J genes are TRBV3-1 and TRBJ1-5; unclear D gene. The germline V gene encodes CDR1 LGHDT and CDR2 YNNKEL (reference sequence). The CDR3 length is 11 residues. The CDR3 region is CVVVGNQPQHF. CDR3 nucleotide sequence: TGTGTGGTGGTCGGCAATCAGCCCCAGCATTTT.

This clonotype was observed at least ten times. The chain links TRBV5-1 to TRBJ2-7; perhaps TRBD1 as D (6 bases). Between the trimmed V and J ends, which lost 0 bases and 6 bases, there was a span of 13 bases. The CDR3 is 14 residues long. The germline gives CDR1 SGHRS, CDR2 YFSETQ. The CDR3 nucleotides read TGCGCCAGCAGCTTGGATGTCGCAGGGGTCGAGCAGTACTTC. Protein: CASSLDVAGVEQYF.